The 22 T cell receptor beta chains presented below share a single source sample, sequenced in a study of blood T cell repertoires in COVID-19. The method was immunoSEQ multiplex PCR; TCRdb's version includes in-frame clones alone and lacks a portion of them. Altogether around 260,000 clones are present, around nine tenths being singletons, with the ten largest covering roughly 9.8%. The sequencing input was peripheral blood. Receptor source: a man aged 40-50 years who had recovered from COVID-19.

The V gene is TRBV2, the J gene TRBJ2-7, with D tentatively TRBD2 (5 bases). The germline CDR1 and CDR2 sequences are SNHLY and FYNNEI. The CDR3 spans 10 residues. The V and J ends lost 8 bases and 3 bases respectively, with 5 bases between them. The CDR3 DNA reads TGTGCCAGCGAGGGCTACGAGCAGTACTTC. It yields the protein CASEGYEQYF.

The rearrangement links TRBV7-6 to TRBJ2-3, with D perhaps TRBD1 (7 bases). This CDR3 is 14 amino acids long. V shed 5 bases and J shed 8 bases, with 17 bases lying between them. The germline gives CDR1 SGHVS, CDR2 FNYEAQ. The CDR3 DNA follows: TGTGCCAGCAGCCCCGCAGGGGGGCCGTTTACGCAGTATTTT. Its protein is CASSPAGGPFTQYF.

The chain links TRBV7-9 to TRBJ2-7, with D unclear. The CDR3 is 12 amino acids. CDR1 and CDR2 from the germline V gene are SEHNR and FQNEAQ (reference sequence). V lost 2 bases and J lost 7, with 9 bases in between. The CDR3: CASSLRPREQYF. CDR3 DNA: TGTGCCAGCAGCTTACGGCCGCGGGAGCAGTACTTC.

The CDR3 sequence: CATSRGGSAKNIQYF. CDR3 DNA: TGTGCCACCAGCCGAGGAGGCTCAGCCAAAAACATTCAGTACTTC. The chain couples TRBV15 to TRBJ2-4; TRBD2 might be the D (5 bases). With 5 bases removed from V and 0 bases from J, the gap between germline ends came to 11 bases. Germline V gives CDR1 LNHNV, CDR2 YYDKDF (reference sequence). The CDR3 has 15 residues.

V and J are TRBV5-6 and TRBJ1-6; D gene uncertain. The CDR3 is 15 residues long. The germline V gene encodes CDR1 SGHDT and CDR2 YYEEEE. V lost 1 base to trimming and J lost 7 bases, with 12 bases between them. The CDR3 bases are TGTGCCAGCAGCTTGACGGGATCCCCGAATTCACCCCTCCACTTT. Its translation: CASSLTGSPNSPLHF.

The J gene is TRBJ2-3, the V gene TRBV18; no definite D call. The CDR3 sequence is 13 residues long. With 2 bases removed from V and 4 bases from J, the gap between germline ends came to 7 bases. In germline, CDR1 is KGHSH, CDR2 LQKENI. This CDR3 reads CASSPDRSDTQYF. The CDR3 DNA reads as TGTGCCAGCTCACCAGATCGGTCAGATACGCAGTATTTT.

The DNA of the CDR3 is TGTGCCAGCAGCGACCGGACAGCCAAGAGCTCCTACGAGCAGTACTTC. This gives the protein CASSDRTAKSSYEQYF. The genes are TRBV2 and TRBJ2-7, with a tentative D call TRBD1 (6 bases). CDR1 SNHLY and CDR2 FYNNEI come from the germline V gene. V lost 6 bases, J lost 0 bases, and 18 bases lay in between. The CDR3 has 16 amino acids.

V and J are TRBV29-1 and TRBJ2-3; D is unresolved. Trimming took 5 bases from V and 1 from J, leaving 7 bases between them. The CDR3 extends over 12 amino acids. Germline V gene lookup returns CDR1 SQVTM and CDR2 ANQGSEA. CDR3 DNA sequence: TGCAGCGTTCACATGCGCACAGATACGCAGTATTTT. Encoded protein: CSVHMRTDTQYF.

There are a few counts of this clone. The V gene is TRBV7-2, the J gene TRBJ1-1; no reliable D call. The germline CDR1 and CDR2 sequences are SGHTA and FQGNSA. The CDR3 totals 14 residues. The germline V and J ends were trimmed by 5 bases and 4 bases, with 14 bases remaining between them. The CDR3 DNA is TGTGCCAGCAGCCCCGGACGGGGATCCACTGAAGCTTTCTTT. It encodes CASSPGRGSTEAFF.

The rearrangement links TRBV25-1 to TRBJ2-7; D gene ambiguous. The CDR3 is 11 amino acids. Germline CDR1 is MGHDK and CDR2 is SYGVNS. The V end lost 6 bases, the J end lost 0 bases, and 3 bases lay between the germline ends. The DNA of the CDR3 is TGTGCCAGCAGCCTCTCCTACGAGCAGTACTTC. This sequence encodes CASSLSYEQYF.

J is TRBJ1-2 and V is TRBV30, with D maybe TRBD1 (5 bases). Looked up from germline, CDR1 is GTSNPN and CDR2 is SVGIG (reference sequence). Trimming removed 4 bases at V and 3 bases at J, with 30 bases between. The CDR3 totals 19 residues. CDR3 protein: CAWNKFKGNPNPLYYGYTF. CDR3 bases: TGTGCCTGGAACAAGTTCAAGGGGAATCCGAACCCGCTCTACTATGGCTACACCTTC.

This chain joins TRBV5-4 and TRBJ1-2, with 8 bases that match TRBD1. Germline trimming cut 3 bases from V and 7 bases from J; bases unmatched to any gene: 11. CDR3 length: 15 residues. CDR1 and CDR2 (germline): SGHNT, YYREEE (reference sequence). The CDR3 coding sequence is TGTGCCAGCAGCTGGCCAGGGGGCGGTCACCTTGGCTACACCTTC. It encodes CASSWPGGGHLGYTF.

The chain recombines TRBV15 with TRBJ2-2; 7 positions match TRBD2. Losses at the gene ends were 0 bases for V and 3 bases for J; bases not matched to a gene: 7. The CDR3 contains 17 residues. Germline V lookup: CDR1 LNHNV, CDR2 YYDKDF (reference sequence). CDR3 DNA sequence: TGTGCCACCAGCAGAGAAGACCTGGGAGGGCACACCGGGGAGCTGTTTTTT. This codes for CATSREDLGGHTGELFF.

The genes are TRBV5-8 and TRBJ1-5; the match to TRBD1 covers 10 bases. The V segment lost 0 bases and the J segment 5 bases; nucleotides outside the gene matches: 2. The CDR3 is 15 residues long. Germline values: CDR1 SGHTS, CDR2 YDEGEE. CDR3 protein: CASSLGDRGYQPQHF. Written as DNA, the CDR3 is TGTGCCAGCAGCTTGGGGGACAGGGGATATCAGCCCCAGCATTTT. Variable domain in full (rest from reference TRBV5-8 and TRBJ1-5): EAGVTQSPTHLIKTRGQQATLRCSPISGHTSVYWYQQALGLGLQFLLWYDEGEERNRGNFPPRFSGRQFPNYSSELNVNALELEDSALYLCASSLGDRGYQPQHFGDGTRLSIL.

This clone was detected only a few times. Different DNA sequences within this sample yield the same CDR3. The chain is built from TRBV5-1 and TRBJ2-7; D gene uncertain. V lost 0 bases to trimming and J lost 1 base, with 5 bases between them. CDR1 is SGHRS and CDR2 is YFSETQ in the germline V gene. The CDR3 is made up of 13 amino acids. The CDR3 protein is CASSLAGSYEQYF. The CDR3 DNA follows: TGCGCCAGCAGCTTGGCCGGGTCCTACGAGCAGTACTTC.

The chain recombines TRBV15 with TRBJ2-7; TRBD1 agrees at 9 bases. The V and J ends lost 1 base and 4 bases, in that order; junction bases with no gene match: 5. CDR1 and CDR2 from the germline V gene are LNHNV and YYDKDF (reference sequence). The CDR3 length is 15 residues. DNA of the CDR3: TGTGCCACCAGCAGAGGGGGACAGGGTGGATACGAGCAGTACTTC. Translation: CATSRGGQGGYEQYF.

V is TRBV27 and J is TRBJ1-5; TRBD1 agrees at 11 bases. Germline CDR1 reads MNHEY; CDR2 reads SMNVEV (reference sequence). J was trimmed by 0 bases and V by 0 bases; bases with no gene match: 7. The CDR3 runs 19 residues. The CDR3 spells CASSLSGTGGKGSNQPQHF. The CDR3 DNA sequence: TGTGCCAGCAGTTTATCGGGGACAGGGGGAAAGGGTAGCAATCAGCCCCAGCATTTT.

The chain uses TRBV6-5 and TRBJ2-2; TRBD1 aligns across 7 bases. CDR1 is MNHEY and CDR2 is SVGAGI in the germline V gene. J lost 4 bases, V lost 4 bases, and 6 bases had no gene match. CDR3 length equals 15 residues. In DNA form, the CDR3 reads TGTGCCAGCAGTTCAAGGGGGCTGGTCACCGGGGAGCTGTTTTTT. Translating gives CASSSRGLVTGELFF.

This sequence joins TRBV18 and TRBJ2-5, with 8 nucleotides matching TRBD2. The J segment lost 1 base and the V segment lost 3 bases, leaving 4 bases of the junction unmatched. Germline CDR1 and CDR2: KGHSH and LQKENI. The CDR3 consists of 15 residues. Here the CDR3 reads CASSPPGGGQETQYF. As DNA, the CDR3 is TGTGCCAGCTCACCCCCCGGGGGGGGCCAAGAGACCCAGTACTTC.

The CDR3 region is CASSNPGQGGEKLFF. Here the CDR3 DNA reads TGTGCCAGCAGCAATCCGGGACAGGGTGGAGAAAAACTGTTTTTT. The chain has TRBV25-1 and TRBJ1-4, with 9 bases aligning to TRBD1. Germline lookup yields CDR1 MGHDK and CDR2 SYGVNS. With 6 bases clipped from V and 8 bases from J, the junction kept 10 bases outside the gene matches. The CDR3 extends over 15 amino acids.

The rearrangement uses TRBV29-1 and TRBJ1-2; maybe TRBD1 (5 bases). Looked up from germline, CDR1 is SQVTM and CDR2 is ANQGSEA. V was pared by 3 bases and J by 6 bases, with 17 bases between. The CDR3 is made up of 14 amino acids. CDR3 in DNA: TGCAGCGTTGATCCACAGGCCGCCCGTGATGGCTACACCTTC. It encodes CSVDPQAARDGYTF.

The chain combines TRBV30 with TRBJ2-2; tentative D call: TRBD2 (5 bases). The germline V gene encodes CDR1 GTSNPN and CDR2 SVGIG (reference sequence). The CDR3 consists of 13 residues. The V end lost 1 base, the J end lost 4 bases, and 7 bases lay between the germline ends. The CDR3, as DNA: TGTGCCTGGAGTGGAGGGCGCACCGGGGAGCTGTTTTTT. Its protein product is CAWSGGRTGELFF.